A single sample gave rise to the 32 T cell receptor beta chains below, sequenced in a study of tumor and adjacent non-tumor tissue in lung cancer. TCRbeta libraries were built with three rounds of nested PCR, modified from ARM-PCR. TCRdb passed the multiplex PCR reads through MiXCR, listing each CDR3 protein once. The sample lists some 100,000 distinct CDR3 sequences, 75% seen once, with 30% to 45% in the top ten. This sample's RNA came from whole unsorted tissue. Sequencing was performed on lung tumor tissue. Source of these receptors: a woman aged 55-70 years with non-small cell lung cancer.

In regard to this clonotype: Given the absence of the conserved phenylalanine or tryptophan at the CDR3 end, a read error is likely. V and J are TRBV28 and TRBJ2-1, with D possibly being TRBD2 (6 bases). The V gene lost 3 bases and the J gene lost 5 bases, with 14 bases spanning the gap. Germline-derived CDR1 and CDR2 are MDHEN and SYDVKM. There are 15 residues in the CDR3. As DNA, the CDR3 is TGTGCCAGCAGTTTTTTTGCCCTAGCGAACAATGAGCAGTTCCTC. Translated: CASSFFALANNEQFL.

In this sample, this clonotype turned up many times. J is TRBJ1-1 and V is TRBV12-3 or TRBV12-4, with D perhaps matching TRBD1 (5 bases). CDR3 size: 14 residues. Trimming stripped 3 bases from V and 4 bases from J, with 12 bases between. CDR3 DNA: TGTGCCAGCAGTTTTCGGGAGAGGGGCACTGAAGCTTTCTTT. It specifies CASSFRERGTEAFF.

There are many counts of this clonotype. The genes are TRBV6-2 or TRBV6-3 and TRBJ2-3; 9 bases are a match to TRBD2. Germline loops: CDR1 MNHEY, CDR2 SVGEGT. V lost 4 bases, J lost 6 bases, and 8 bases stayed unmatched. This CDR3 has 15 amino acids. The chain's CDR3 is CASSFQAGGADTQYF. Here the CDR3 DNA reads TGTGCCAGCAGTTTTCAAGCGGGAGGAGCTGATACGCAGTATTTT.

Only a few counts were recorded for this clonotype. This chain links TRBV20-1 with TRBJ2-2; 12 nucleotides align to TRBD2. The J segment lost 4 bases and the V segment lost 1 base, leaving 10 bases of the junction unmatched. The CDR3 contains 18 residues. Germline CDR1 DFQATT, CDR2 SNEGSKA (reference sequence). The CDR3 loop is CSARVASGGAAGTGELFF. In nucleotides, the CDR3 is TGCAGTGCTAGAGTCGCTAGCGGGGGGGCCGCGGGCACCGGGGAGCTGTTTTTT.

As regards this clonotype: The junction departs from germline at one end; a sequencing error may be responsible. CDR3 bases: TGTGGCAGCAGCTTCGGGACGGCTAGCACAGATATGCAGTATTTT. It translates to CGSSFGTASTDMQYF. V and J are TRBV7-8 and TRBJ2-3; D tentatively fits TRBD1 or TRBD2 (5 bases each). The CDR3 is made up of 15 amino acids. Germline V CDR1 and CDR2: SGHVS, FQNEAQ.

The gene calls are TRBV10-3 and TRBJ1-3; D possibly corresponds to TRBD1 (6 bases). Trimming pared 0 bases from V and 8 bases from J, leaving 14 bases between. This CDR3 has 15 residues. The germline gives CDR1 ENHRY, CDR2 SYGVKD. The CDR3 loop is CAISESTGIGDTIYF. Written as DNA, the CDR3 is TGTGCCATCAGTGAGTCTACAGGGATCGGAGACACCATATATTTT.

Comment on this clonotype: The junction departs from the called germline gene at one end, perhaps through a read error. J is TRBJ2-3 and V is TRBV12-3 or TRBV12-4; TRBD2 agrees at 10 bases. The CDR3 spans 16 residues. The CDR3 reads CTSTTSSGGPTDTQYF. As DNA, the CDR3 is TGTACCAGCACTACGAGTAGCGGGGGGCCTACGGATACGCAGTATTTT.

On this clonotype: At one end the junction does not follow the germline gene, possibly because of a read error. The rearrangement uses TRBV20-1 and TRBJ1-5; D is undetermined. The CDR3 contains 12 residues. In germline, CDR1 is DFQATT, CDR2 SNEGSKA (reference sequence). The CDR3 reads CSTSCGNQPQHF. The CDR3 DNA follows: TGCAGTACTAGTTGCGGGAATCAGCCCCAGCATTTT.

This clonotype was observed a single time. The junction differs from germline at one of its ends, possibly a read error. The chain is built from TRBV11-3 and TRBJ2-7; D possibly corresponds to TRBD2 (5 bases). There are 14 residues in the CDR3. Germline-derived CDR1 and CDR2 are SGHNT and YENEEA. The CDR3 spells CGSILDTGTYGQYF. The DNA for the CDR3 is TGTGGCAGCATCTTAGATACGGGAACCTACGGGCAATACTTC.

This clonotype has only a few counts. A much larger clone differs from this one at a single base, so this may be a read error. The chain recombines TRBV6-5 with TRBJ2-3; the D call may be TRBD1 or TRBD2 (5 bases each). CDR3 length equals 11 residues. The ends were cut back, 10 bases at V and 6 bases at J, with 11 bases in the middle. Germline CDR1 reads MNHEY; CDR2 reads SVGAGI. The CDR3 coding sequence is TGTGCCAACAGGACTGGGGATACGCAGTATTTT. Protein product: CANRTGDTQYF.

Turning to this clonotype: One junction end does not reproduce the germline sequence, and a read error may be involved. The DNA of the CDR3 is TGTGCCAGGAGCTTGTTTGCCTGTCCCTCGAACACTGAAGCTTTCTTT. Its protein is CARSLFACPSNTEAFF. The V call is TRBV5-6, the J call TRBJ1-1, with D unresolved. The CDR3 sequence is 16 residues long. Germline V gives CDR1 SGHDT, CDR2 YYEEEE.

This clonotype was counted a single time. The V call is TRBV11-1, the J call TRBJ2-2, with a tentative D call TRBD2 (5 bases). Germline CDR1 reads SGHAT; CDR2 reads FQDESV (reference sequence). Trimming cost V 2 bases and J 15 bases, with 16 bases left between them. The CDR3 is 13 residues long. DNA of the CDR3: TGTGCCAGCAGCTTAATAGGGTCCGGGGAATTGTTTTTT. Translation gives CASSLIGSGELFF.

The sample holds a few counts of this clonotype. This chain joins TRBV28 and TRBJ2-3; TRBD2 aligns across 7 bases. This CDR3 is built from 15 residues. The J segment lost 2 bases and the V segment lost 6 bases, leaving 8 bases of the junction unmatched. Germline values: CDR1 MDHEN, CDR2 SYDVKM. The CDR3 DNA reads as TGTGCCAGCAGCCGACAGCGGGGATACACAGATACGCAGTATTTT. Amino acids: CASSRQRGYTDTQYF.

This clonotype was seen repeatedly, ten times or more. The gene calls are TRBV28 and TRBJ2-7; D possibly uses TRBD1 or TRBD2 (5 bases each). The CDR3 has 14 residues. Per germline, CDR1 MDHEN and CDR2 SYDVKM. Trimming left V 7 bases short and J 5 bases short, with 18 bases between. This chain's CDR3 is CASIRDPGRNEQYF. DNA for the CDR3: TGTGCCAGCATTAGGGACCCCGGGCGGAACGAGCAGTACTTC.

This clonotype was seen a handful of times. A much larger clonotype is one base distant, so this may be a read error. As DNA, the CDR3 is TGTGCCAGCAGTTCCCCAGGGGGCAGGGGTCAGTCCCAGCATTTT. Protein: CASSSPGGRGQSQHF. The chain is built from TRBV6-2 or TRBV6-3 and TRBJ1-5; 8 bases agree with TRBD1. The CDR3 extends over 15 amino acids. The germline gives CDR1 MNHEY, CDR2 SVGEGT.

The chain has TRBV11-2 and TRBJ2-7; unclear D gene. From germline, CDR1 is SGHAT and CDR2 FQNNGV. Trimming shortened V by 0 bases and J by 2 bases, and 11 bases separated the two germline ends. The CDR3 is made up of 15 amino acids. The CDR3 DNA reads as TGTGCCAGCAGCTTAGACGAGGAAATGGCCTACGAGCAGTACTTC. Translating gives CASSLDEEMAYEQYF.

Remarks on this clonotype: Here the CDR3 omits its conserved ending phenylalanine or tryptophan, so a read error is the likely source. This rearrangement joins TRBV28 to TRBJ2-3; TRBD2 is a possible D gene (6 bases). The germline V gene encodes CDR1 MDHEN and CDR2 SYDVKM. CDR3 length equals 16 residues. DNA for the CDR3: TGTGCCAGCAGTAGCAGGAGGGCGAGGAGCATAGATACGCAGTATTCT. It is translated as CASSSRRARSIDTQYS.

Note on this clonotype: The junction does not match germline at one end; this may be a read error. V and J are TRBV20-1 and TRBJ1-5; weak D call: TRBD1 (6 bases). CDR1 DFQATT and CDR2 SNEGSKA come from the germline V gene (reference sequence). The CDR3 runs 13 residues. CDR3 residues: CSARGGAHQPKYF. CDR3 coding DNA: TGCAGTGCTAGGGGGGGGGCACATCAGCCCAAGTATTTT.

As concerns this clonotype: This may stem from a read error, because a much larger clone lies one nucleotide away. The genes are TRBV6-2 or TRBV6-3 and TRBJ1-5, with no clear D. Trimming left V 7 bases short and J 9 bases short, with 16 bases between. The length of the CDR3 is 13 residues. Germline loops: CDR1 MNHEY, CDR2 SVGEGT. The DNA for the CDR3 is TGTGCCAGCACCATACGGAACCAAGGGCCCCAGCATTTT. Translation gives CASTIRNQGPQHF.

In regard to this clonotype: Its ends do not fully match the called genes, so a read error is possible. The chain carries TRBV6-6 and TRBJ2-7, with 8 bases identical to TRBD1. The CDR3 is made up of 15 amino acids. Per the germline V gene, CDR1 is MNHNY and CDR2 is SVGAGI (reference sequence). CDR3 DNA: TGTGCCACCAGTCGCCACACAGGGGGAGACTACGAGCCGTACTTC. Amino acid sequence: CATSRHTGGDYEPYF.

For this clonotype: At one boundary the junction diverges from the germline segment, which might be a read error. Here the CDR3 DNA reads TGTGACAGCAGTTTAGATTCAGGGAGAGGCACTGAAGCTTTCTTT. It translates to CDSSLDSGRGTEAFF. The V gene is TRBV11-3, the J gene TRBJ1-1, with D maybe TRBD1 (5 bases). Germline CDR1 and CDR2: SGHNT and YENEEA. The CDR3 covers 15 residues. Filled out from reference TRBV11-3 and TRBJ1-1, the complete variable domain reads EAGVVQSPRYKIIEKKQPVAFWCNPISGHNTLYWYLQNLGQGPELLIRYENEEAVDDSQLPKDRFSAERLKGVDSTLKIQPAELGDSAVYLCDSSLDSGRGTEAFFGQGTRLTVV.

The rearrangement links TRBV29-1 to TRBJ1-2, with D maybe TRBD1 (6 bases). Germline CDR1 SQVTM, CDR2 ANQGSEA. The CDR3 spans 14 residues. Deletions cut 2 bases from V and 10 bases from J, with 20 bases between. The CDR3 spells CSVELPGQLWAYTF. The CDR3 region has the DNA TGCAGCGTTGAACTCCCAGGACAGCTGTGGGCCTACACCTTC.

This rearrangement joins TRBV12-3 or TRBV12-4 to TRBJ2-7; D is uncertain. V was shortened by 6 bases and J by 4 bases, with 28 bases between the two germline ends. CDR3 length equals 18 residues. The CDR3, as DNA: TGTGCCAGCAGCATACTCGGTTTATACGAGTGCGATTCTTACGAGCAGTACTTC. Residues: CASSILGLYECDSYEQYF.

Points on this clonotype: This may stem from a read error, because a much larger clone lies one nucleotide away. This chain uses TRBV12-3 or TRBV12-4 with TRBJ2-7; D is possibly TRBD1 or TRBD2 (5 bases each). There are 14 residues in the CDR3. The CDR3 DNA is TGTGCCAGCAACCCCCGGGACGGCTCCTTCGAGCAGTACTTC. Amino acids: CASNPRDGSFEQYF.

This chain connects TRBV11-2 to TRBJ2-7; 9 bases align to TRBD1. The CDR3 is 13 residues long. The germline V gene has CDR1 SGHAT and CDR2 FQNNGV. The CDR3 coding sequence is TGTTCCAACAGCTTTACAGGGGGCAACGAGCAGTACTTC. Its translation is CSNSFTGGNEQYF.

Turning to this clonotype: This likely comes from a read error, as the CDR3 has no conserved phenylalanine or tryptophan at its end. CDR3 amino acids: CASSPLAGGPGTQYY. The CDR3 DNA reads as TGTGCCAGCAGCCCTCTAGCGGGGGGGCCCGGGACCCAGTACTAC. The J gene is TRBJ2-5, the V gene TRBV11-3, with TRBD2 matching 12 bases. The CDR3 runs to 15 residues. Losses at the gene ends were 5 bases for V and 7 bases for J; bases not matched to a gene: 8. The V gene's germline CDR1 is SGHNT and CDR2 YENEEA.

Concerning this clonotype itself: The germline gene is not matched at one end of the junction; a read error may be the cause. The chain joins TRBV11-2 to TRBJ1-6; no clear D. Per germline, CDR1 SGHAT and CDR2 FQNNGV. The CDR3 extends over 15 amino acids. Here the CDR3 DNA reads TGTGCCAGCAGCTTACGACCCAGCCCGAAATCACCCCTCAACTTT. This codes for CASSLRPSPKSPLNF.

As DNA, the CDR3 is TGTGCCAGCAGTACGACTAGCGGGGGACCTACGGATACGGAATATTTT. It codes for CASSTTSGGPTDTEYF. The chain uses TRBV12-3 or TRBV12-4 and TRBJ2-3; TRBD2 matches 12 bases. J was trimmed by 15 bases and V by 5 bases; bases with no gene match: 18. This CDR3 has 16 amino acids.

This clonotype appeared a few times. The J gene is TRBJ1-1, the V gene TRBV14; 8 bases fit TRBD1. Germline V gene data show CDR1 as SGHDN and CDR2 as FVKESK. The CDR3 has 14 amino acids. The trim removed 2 bases at V and 4 bases at J, leaving 3 bases unmatched. As DNA, the CDR3 is TGTGCCAGCAGCCAATTGACAGGGGTCACTGAAGCTTTCTTT. This codes for CASSQLTGVTEAFF.

This clonotype has at least ten counts. The chain has TRBV4-3 and TRBJ2-7; D is undetermined. The CDR3 covers 13 residues. Germline CDR1 reads LGHNA; CDR2 reads YSLEER. V lost 3 bases, J lost 2 bases, and 8 bases lay in between. The CDR3 sequence: CASSHLRAYEQYF. The CDR3 bases are TGCGCCAGCAGCCACTTAAGGGCCTACGAGCAGTACTTC.

Turning to this clonotype: The junction differs from germline at one of its ends, possibly a read error. The chain employs TRBV29-1 and TRBJ1-2, with 9 bases aligning to TRBD1. The CDR3 contains 14 residues. The germline gives CDR1 SQVTM, CDR2 ANQGSEA. The CDR3 DNA follows: TGCAGCATGAATCCGACAGGGGGAAAGAATGGCTATATCTTC. It yields the protein CSMNPTGGKNGYIF.

As concerns this clonotype: Possible read error: a much larger clone is one base away. V usage is TRBV5-5 and J usage is TRBJ1-5, with D uncertain. CDR3 length: 15 amino acids. The germline V gene encodes CDR1 SGHKS and CDR2 YYEKEE (reference sequence). Trimming cost V 4 bases and J 1 base, with 12 bases left between them. In DNA, the CDR3 is TGTGCCAGCAGCATTGGAACTTCGAGCAATCAGCCCCAGCATTTT. This translates into CASSIGTSSNQPQHF.